This TCR beta chain was recorded in a study of regulatory T cells in long-lasting Graves disease (dated by TCRdb to the early 2020s). Regarding the research as a whole: Patients with newly diagnosed Graves' disease had been on antithyroid drugs for under 3 months. Patients with persistent Graves' disease were compared with patients with newly diagnosed Graves' disease using TCR sequencing and RNA sequencing of peripheral blood. The study took place in China and was registered as a clinical trial. A total of some 33 samples were covered by TCR sequencing, comprising around 13 persistent and around 20 newly diagnosed Graves' disease patients.

Receptors were amplified or captured by multiplex PCR. The data were produced on an Illumina HiSeq 4000. TCR beta libraries were built with iRepertoire HTBI primers and Arm-PCR amplification of CDR3 regions. Before sequencing, the PCR products went through gel purification. The study's processing was this. A total of 62 TRBV and approximately 13 TRBJ segments were identified across samples and were used for gene usage analysis of CDR3 amino acid clonotypes. COPE and FqMerger were used to merge filtered high-quality paired reads into contigs. BLAST was used to align contigs to the IMGT TRBV, TRBD and TRBJ reference genes, and CDR3 was defined following IMGT. Any clonotype with a frequency above 0.1% was classified as a highly expanded clone. Shannon entropy was used to measure repertoire diversity, and the Gini coefficient was used to measure V-J evenness. A clonotype was considered public if more than one individual shared it. The public reads were reprocessed in TCRdb via fastp at Q25 and MiXCR, keeping in-frame beta chains. Rows are unified per CDR3 protein, each entry keeping the most common DNA and genes. In this record, the V and J calls reflect TCRdb's handling and not the investigators' own analysis. This sample holds about 320,000 distinct CDR3 sequences; about a sixth were observed only once. The top ten clones comprise about 40% of the sample.

As to this clonotype: It lacks a known antigen. Base qualities are not provided; no much larger clone lies one nucleotide away.

What the study reported, not specific to this receptor: The study examined only peripheral blood because the primary lesion, thyroid tissue, could not be accessed. A larger number of public clonotypes was shared among persistent patients (around 2,500) than among newly diagnosed patients (around 890). As a limitation, the authors acknowledged that the small sample size may reduce accuracy. Persistent Graves' disease patients showed lower TCR Shannon entropy and fewer highly expanded clones than newly diagnosed patients, suggesting clonal expansion. Sequencing and analysis were restricted to the TCR beta chain.

What this sample's time point label stands for: newly diagnosed GD, antithyroid drugs for less than 3 months. For both TCR sequencing and RNA sequencing, RNA was extracted from PBMCs using TRIzol. The diagnosis of Graves' disease was made according to American Thyroid Association guidelines. Patients for the study were recruited at an endocrinology department in Xi'an, China. Each patient gave around 9.2 milliliters of peripheral blood, collected in an EDTA anticoagulant tube. Ficoll Paque Plus density gradient separation was used to isolate PBMCs, and no further T cell sorting was done. An Agilent 2100 Bioanalyzer and agarose gel were used to check RNA quality, while a NanoDrop 2000 measured RNA concentration. This TCR was sampled from a female donor with Graves disease. Specimen: peripheral blood mononuclear cells (PBMCs), collected at new diagnosis, from a patient treated with antithyroid drugs.

DNA sequence: TGTGCCAGCAGCCGGGGGACTAGCGGGACGTACCAAGAGACCCAGTACTTC. This translates into CASSRGTSGTYQETQYF. This chain joins TRBV11-2 to TRBJ2-5, with 13 middle bases fitting TRBD2. V is cut back by 5 bases and J by 0 bases, with 6 bases in the junction unmatched. From the cysteine through the phenylalanine, the CDR3 covers 17 amino acids. The CDR3 DNA has 51 bases and is translated from base 1. Looking up the germline V gene yields CDR1 SGHAT and CDR2 FQNNGV.